This TCR beta chain appears in the sequencing data of a study of PD-1 blockade in classical Hodgkin lymphoma (dated by TCRdb to about 2020). With respect to the entire study: Nivolumab dosing was 3 mg/kg intravenously every 2 weeks, continuing until either disease progression or unacceptable toxicity. A peripheral blood immune signature of response to PD-1 blockade in classical Hodgkin lymphoma was defined using TCR beta sequencing and CyTOF.

According to the study, the label for this sample's time point signals: cycle 1 day 1 (C1D1), immediately before nivolumab initiation. Relapse after autologous stem cell transplantation had occurred in all trial patients, and cohorts A, B and C were distinguished by prior brentuximab vedotin exposure. A total of 50 to 70 patients with relapsed/refractory classical Hodgkin lymphoma made up the trial cohort, and each patient's best overall response was complete response, partial response or progressive disease. In the multi-cohort phase II CheckMate 205 trial, trial patients received single-agent nivolumab. An independent review committee assessed best overall response by applying the 2007 International Working Group response criteria. Trial PBMCs were collected just before the start of nivolumab (C1D1) and during therapy at cycle 2 day 1 and cycle 4 day 1. After peripheral blood was drawn into 8 mL Vacutainer Cell Preparation Tubes, PBMCs were isolated by centrifugation and then cryopreserved.

The table lists this clone with a few counts. It lacks a known antigen. No base-level quality is on record; no much larger clone is a single base apart. What the research found in general, with its limitations: A significant rise by C4D1 was seen in CD4+ but not CD8+ TCR diversity (p=0.0027 vs p=0.16), with the rise being most apparent in complete responders (p=0.02). Baseline TCR diversity was reported to be lower in newly diagnosed patients than in healthy donors, and even lower in relapsed/refractory patients. Trial patients with a complete response had baseline diversity similar to that of newly diagnosed patients, while partial responders and progressors had significantly lower diversity. The study was restricted to a single clinical trial cohort, and the causes of repertoire differences, possibly disease activity or prior therapy, were left undefined. Lower diversity was seen in patients whose nivolumab began less than 1 year after ASCT, and these patients were left out of later analyses so that immune reconstitution would not confound the results.

Genomic DNA was extracted with the Qiagen DNeasy kit from unsorted PBMCs and from negatively selected CD4+ and CD8+ fractions. TCR beta CDR3 regions were amplified by immunoSEQ multiplex PCR using primers annealing to V and J segments. A synthetic immune receptor repertoire was used to minimize amplification bias, and remaining bias was computationally removed after sequencing. Concerning the study's data processing: Custom Python scripts were used to quantify repertoire diversity as the Shannon entropy index. The unsorted, CD4+ and CD8+ repertoires were each analyzed separately, with the exception of combined analyses, where CD4+ and CD8+ sequences were merged in silico. A clone was considered expanded if an increase in frequency of at least 2-fold after treatment relative to C1D1 was found, and a pseudocount of 0.5 was applied to clones undetected at baseline. Clones with 0 or 1 copy at C1D1 were classified as singleton clones, and clones with 2 or more copies were classified as non-singleton clones. Clones expanded in unsorted samples were labelled as CD4+, CD8+ or unknown by matching protein sequences in sorted samples from the same patient. Diversity changes from C1D1 to C4D1 were tested in paired samples using Wilcoxon tests. Sourced from immuneACCESS, this table was stored by TCRdb with only in-frame sequences that have V and J called. A share of the clones is absent; for the studies checked, an unresolved V gene accounts for under half, and the remainder has no known explanation. That table is the source of V, J and clone size, and D and trimming were worked out from the DNA. The sample includes about 53,000 clones, with over 70% observed a single time. 16% of the sample goes to the ten largest clones.

From the germline V gene, CDR1 is SGHDT and CDR2 is YYEEEE. Inclusive of the bounding cysteine and phenylalanine, the CDR3 is 13 residues long. This entry keeps only the CDR3 DNA: 39 bases, framed from base 1. Between the V and J ends, shortened by 0 bases and 4 bases respectively, the junction contains 6 bases. The receptor chain draws on TRBV5-6 and TRBJ2-3; the D gene lacks a confident call. The sequence came from a human donor with classical Hodgkin lymphoma. The specimen comprised peripheral blood mononuclear cells (PBMCs), sampled at baseline. The nucleotide sequence reads as follows: TGTGCCAGCAGCTTGGCTAACTCAGATACGCAGTATTTT. It translates to CASSLANSDTQYF.